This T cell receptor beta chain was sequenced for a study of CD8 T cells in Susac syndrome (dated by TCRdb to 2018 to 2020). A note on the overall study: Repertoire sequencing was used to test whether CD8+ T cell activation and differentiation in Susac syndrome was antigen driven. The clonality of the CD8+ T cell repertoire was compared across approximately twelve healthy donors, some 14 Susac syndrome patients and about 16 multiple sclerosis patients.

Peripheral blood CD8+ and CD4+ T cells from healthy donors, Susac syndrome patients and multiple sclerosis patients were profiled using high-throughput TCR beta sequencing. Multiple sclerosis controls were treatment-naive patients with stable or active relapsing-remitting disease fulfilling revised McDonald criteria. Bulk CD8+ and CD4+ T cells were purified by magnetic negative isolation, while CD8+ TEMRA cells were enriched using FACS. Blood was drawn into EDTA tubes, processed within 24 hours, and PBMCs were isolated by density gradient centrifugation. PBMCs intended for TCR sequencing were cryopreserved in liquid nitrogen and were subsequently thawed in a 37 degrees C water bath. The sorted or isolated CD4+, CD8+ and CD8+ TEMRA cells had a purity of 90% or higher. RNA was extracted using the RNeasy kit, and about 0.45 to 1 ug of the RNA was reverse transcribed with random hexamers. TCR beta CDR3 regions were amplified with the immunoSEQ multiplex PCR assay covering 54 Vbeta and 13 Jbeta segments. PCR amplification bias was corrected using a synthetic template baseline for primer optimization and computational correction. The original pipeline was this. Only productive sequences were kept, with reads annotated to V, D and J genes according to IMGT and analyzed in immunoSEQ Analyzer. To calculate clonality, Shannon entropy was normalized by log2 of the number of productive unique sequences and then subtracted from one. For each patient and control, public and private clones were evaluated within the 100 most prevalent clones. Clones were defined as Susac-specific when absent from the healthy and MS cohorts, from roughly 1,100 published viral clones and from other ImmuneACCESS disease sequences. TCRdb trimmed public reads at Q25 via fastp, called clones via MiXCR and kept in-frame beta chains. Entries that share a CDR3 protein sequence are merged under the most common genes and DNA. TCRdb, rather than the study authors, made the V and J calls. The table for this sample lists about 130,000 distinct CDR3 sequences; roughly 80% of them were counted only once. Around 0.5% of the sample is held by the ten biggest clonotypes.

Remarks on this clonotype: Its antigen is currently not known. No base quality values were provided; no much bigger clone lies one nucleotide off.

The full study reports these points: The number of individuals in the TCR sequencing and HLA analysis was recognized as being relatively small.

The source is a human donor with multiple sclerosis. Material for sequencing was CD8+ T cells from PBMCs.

The CDR3 in this case is CARQGLLQLSTEAFF. The DNA is TGTGCCAGACAGGGGCTGCTTCAACTGAGCACTGAAGCTTTCTTT. This sequence uses TRBV2 and TRBJ1-1, and 7 junction bases match TRBD1. V trim: 9 bases; J trim: 4 bases; unmatched bases: 14. Reading from cysteine to phenylalanine, the CDR3 counts 15 amino acids. Of all the DNA, just the CDR3 is kept, 45 bases in frame from base 1. In the germline V gene, CDR1 corresponds to SNHLY and CDR2 to FYNNEI. Supplemented by the reference TRBV2 and TRBJ1-1 proteins around the CDR3, the complete variable domain is EPEVTQTPSHQVTQMGQEVILRCVPISNHLYFYWYRQILGQKVEFLVSFYNNEISEKSEIFDDQFSVERPDGSNFTLKIRSTKLEDSAMYFCARQGLLQLSTEAFFGQGTRLTVV.